This TCR beta chain was obtained from a study of T cells in localized non-small cell lung cancer. This CDR3 is 13 amino acids long. Germline CDR1 MNHEY, CDR2 SVGAGI. Trimming cost V 6 bases and J 0 bases, with 8 bases left between them. A remark on this clone: Its target is not known.

Assay: immunoSEQ multiplex PCR; the TCRdb copy retains only in-frame clones and omits some. The sample consists of about 36,000 clones, 90% to 95% of them appearing once. Overall study findings and caveats: Uninvolved adjacent lung had higher T cell clonality than tumor and all other tissues. A median of around 57 clones ranked among the top 100 in tumor appeared in adjacent lung.

The sequencing used peripheral blood, collected before any cancer treatment. The genes are TRBV6-5 and TRBJ1-1; D unresolved. The clonotype comes from a female donor at least 60 years old with stage I lung adenocarcinoma. CDR3 protein: CASRQEVNTEAFF. The CDR3 region has the DNA TGTGCCAGCAGGCAGGAGGTGAACACTGAAGCTTTCTTT.